These 26 T cell receptor beta chains were sequenced from one sample in a study of shared clonotypes between healthy human individuals. Using immunoSEQ multiplex PCR, the repertoire was profiled, and TCRdb retains in-frame clones only, with some absent. The sample has roughly 2,300,000 clones; around 92% are singletons. Sequenced sample: naive CD4+ T cells from PBMCs. Regarding subset: CD45RA+ positively selected. The receptor source for this set is a man between 18 and 29 years old in good health. Some clones in this sample may be carry-over from other donors' samples.

The gene calls are TRBV2 and TRBJ1-5; unclear D gene. Germline V gene data show CDR1 as SNHLY and CDR2 as FYNNEI. This CDR3 is built from 12 residues. The V end lost 3 bases, the J end lost 3 bases, and 3 bases lay between the germline ends. The CDR3 DNA reads as TGTGCCAGCAGTGACGCCAATCAGCCCCAGCATTTT. It translates to CASSDANQPQHF.

This clone was counted a single time. The chain joins TRBV15 to TRBJ2-1; possibly TRBD2 for D (5 bases). This CDR3 spans 14 amino acids. Germline assignment: CDR1 LNHNV and CDR2 YYDKDF (reference sequence). Trimming stripped 1 base from V and 5 bases from J, with 9 bases between. CDR3 protein: CATSRAGSNNEQFF. The DNA for the CDR3 is TGTGCCACCAGCAGAGCGGGGTCCAACAATGAGCAGTTCTTC.

This clone was observed a single time. The genes are TRBV25-1 and TRBJ2-1, with 11 bases fitting TRBD2. The CDR3 spans 14 residues. Trimming took 6 bases from V and 6 from J; bases not matched to a gene: 4. CDR1 is MGHDK, CDR2 SYGVNS, per germline. As DNA, the CDR3 is TGTGCCAGCAGACTAGCGGGAGCCTTCAATGAGCAGTTCTTC. It codes for CASRLAGAFNEQFF. Full variable domain (missing parts from reference TRBV25-1 and TRBJ2-1): EADIYQTPRYLVIGTGKKITLECSQTMGHDKMYWYQQDPGMELHLIHYSYGVNSTEKGDLSSESTVSRIRTEHFPLTLESARPSHTSQYLCASRLAGAFNEQFFGPGTRLTVL.

The V and J genes are TRBV6-1 and TRBJ1-2; 7 bases are shared with TRBD1. This CDR3 has 15 residues. V shed 5 bases, J shed 4 bases, and the junction held 10 bases outside the gene matches. Per germline, CDR1 MNHNS and CDR2 SASEGT. The CDR3 loop reads CASSITGVGRYGYTF. The CDR3 nucleotides are TGTGCCAGCAGTATAACAGGGGTGGGGCGCTATGGCTACACCTTC.

This clone was counted once. The chain employs TRBV4-1 and TRBJ2-1; D ambiguous. Trimming stripped 2 bases from V and 0 bases from J, with 11 bases between. The CDR3 spans 16 residues. CDR1 is MGHRA, CDR2 YSYEKL, per germline. CDR3 DNA sequence: TGCGCCAGCAGCCAAAGTATGACCCTCTCCTACAATGAGCAGTTCTTC. The encoded protein is CASSQSMTLSYNEQFF.

Details on this clone: Within the sample, other DNA sequences also encode this same CDR3. This chain links TRBV5-1 with TRBJ2-3, with D uncertain. The V and J ends lost 2 bases and 0 bases respectively, with 7 bases between them. The CDR3 length is 14 residues. Germline V gene sequence: CDR1 SGHRS, CDR2 YFSETQ. The CDR3 spells CASSLGVSTDTQYF. The CDR3 nucleotides read TGCGCCAGCAGCTTAGGTGTTAGCACAGATACGCAGTATTTT. The full variable domain, rest sourced from reference TRBV5-1 and TRBJ2-3, is KAGVTQTPRYLIKTRGQQVTLSCSPISGHRSVSWYQQTPGQGLQFLFEYFSETQRNKGNFPGRFSGRQFSNSRSEMNVSTLELGDSALYLCASSLGVSTDTQYFGPGTRLTVL.

This rearrangement joins TRBV19 to TRBJ2-1; possibly TRBD1 or TRBD2 for D (5 bases each). Germline V gives CDR1 LNHDA, CDR2 SQIVND (reference sequence). The CDR3 totals 16 residues. Trimming cost V 4 bases and J 0 bases, with 13 bases left between them. CDR3 in DNA: TGTGCCAGTAGTAGGGTAGGGGAGAGCTCCTACAATGAGCAGTTCTTC. This translates into CASSRVGESSYNEQFF.

The chain links TRBV7-8 to TRBJ2-5; the D gene is possibly TRBD1 (7 bases). The CDR3 is 13 amino acids. Germline V gives CDR1 SGHVS, CDR2 FQNEAQ. The V end was cut by 6 bases, the J end by 3 bases, with 11 bases between. DNA for the CDR3: TGTGCCAGCAGGTTCAGGGGGGAAGAGACCCAGTACTTC. Protein sequence: CASRFRGEETQYF.

The rearrangement joins TRBV6-7 to TRBJ2-7; 7 bases fit TRBD1. TRBV6-7 is labeled an ORF, and its function is uncertain. This CDR3 is built from 15 residues. Unmatched junction bases numbered 13, after V lost 5 bases and J lost 6 bases. The CDR3 DNA is TGTGCCAGCAGTCCATGGACAACAGGGGAGTGCGAGCAGTACTTC. It codes for CASSPWTTGECEQYF.

The chain carries TRBV25-1 and TRBJ1-2, with 8 bases aligning to TRBD1. Germline V gene lookup returns CDR1 MGHDK and CDR2 SYGVNS. The CDR3 consists of 15 residues. The junction had 6 bases not matched to a gene; V was cut back by 2 bases and J by 4 bases. CDR3 coding DNA: TGTGCCAGCAGTGAAAACAGGGGGACCCTCTATGGCTACACCTTC. This encodes CASSENRGTLYGYTF.

This chain connects TRBV7-8 to TRBJ2-3; D is unclear. Germline-derived CDR1 and CDR2 are SGHVS and FQNEAQ. This CDR3 comprises 12 residues. Trimming stripped 3 bases from V and 8 bases from J, with 9 bases between. CDR3 sequence reads: CASSFISPTQYF. The CDR3, as DNA: TGTGCCAGCAGCTTTATCTCGCCTACGCAGTATTTT.

CDR3 protein: CASSLVGTRNVGSYNEQFF. CDR3 DNA: TGTGCCAGCAGCTTAGTCGGGACTAGAAACGTCGGATCCTACAATGAGCAGTTCTTC. This chain connects TRBV7-6 to TRBJ2-1, with 8 bases identical to TRBD2. The CDR3 runs to 19 residues. Germline CDR1 reads SGHVS; CDR2 reads FNYEAQ. V was clipped by 1 base and J by 1 base; unmatched bases: 12.

V gene TRBV28 combines with J gene TRBJ2-7; TRBD2 matches 8 bases. This CDR3 comprises 14 residues. J lost 5 bases, V lost 4 bases, and 7 bases had no gene match. Germline values: CDR1 MDHEN, CDR2 SYDVKM. The CDR3 region is CASSSWTSPHEQYF. Here the CDR3 DNA reads TGTGCCAGCAGTTCCTGGACTAGCCCGCACGAGCAGTACTTC.

The chain couples TRBV19 to TRBJ2-5, with a weak D call TRBD1 (7 bases). Germline values: CDR1 LNHDA, CDR2 SQIVND (reference sequence). This CDR3 is 14 amino acids long. V lost 7 bases, J lost 0 bases, and 12 bases lay in between. The CDR3 protein is CASTAGQHQETQYF. CDR3 bases: TGTGCCAGTACCGCGGGACAGCACCAAGAGACCCAGTACTTC.

In this sample, this clone turned up once. The chain combines TRBV6-1 with TRBJ2-7; TRBD1 agrees at 10 bases. This CDR3 spans 15 amino acids. Germline assignment: CDR1 MNHNS and CDR2 SASEGT. The V and J ends lost 2 bases and 1 base, in that order; junction bases with no gene match: 2. The CDR3 DNA reads TGTGCCAGCAGTGAAAGGACAGGGGGGTCCTACGAGCAGTACTTC. This gives the protein CASSERTGGSYEQYF.

This sequence joins TRBV28 and TRBJ1-5; 7 bases line up with TRBD1. Trimming cost V 6 bases and J 6 bases; bases outside gene matches: 5. The V gene's germline CDR1 is MDHEN and CDR2 SYDVKM. This CDR3 has 13 amino acids. The CDR3 loop is CASRLTGAQPQHF. The CDR3 DNA reads TGTGCCAGCAGGCTAACAGGGGCTCAGCCCCAGCATTTT.

This clone was counted between two and nine times. V gene TRBV11-2 combines with J gene TRBJ1-2; no reliable D call. V dropped 8 bases and J dropped 1 base, with 8 bases sitting between them. Germline values: CDR1 SGHAT, CDR2 FQNNGV. The CDR3 spans 12 residues. In DNA, the CDR3 is TGTGCCAGCGCGGGCGTTAACTATGGCTACACCTTC. Protein sequence: CASAGVNYGYTF.

This chain joins TRBV2 and TRBJ1-4; 9 bases line up with TRBD1. This CDR3 spans 18 amino acids. The V gene end was trimmed by 3 bases and the J gene end by 5 bases; junction bases not matched to a gene: 13. In germline, CDR1 is SNHLY, CDR2 FYNNEI. This CDR3 reads CASSDIRDRVGANEKLFF. In DNA form, the CDR3 reads TGTGCCAGCAGTGATATTCGGGACAGGGTTGGGGCCAATGAAAAACTGTTTTTT.

This sequence joins TRBV4-2 and TRBJ2-6; D gene ambiguous. The CDR3 consists of 15 residues. Looked up from germline, CDR1 is LGHNA and CDR2 is YNFKEQ. V was clipped by 7 bases and J by 0 bases, with 10 bases between them. The CDR3 nucleotides read TGTGCCAGCAACCCACGCCCCTCTGGGGCCAACGTCCTGACTTTC. Translation: CASNPRPSGANVLTF.

The chain links TRBV4-1 to TRBJ2-1, with TRBD2 matching over 11 bases. V was clipped by 0 bases and J by 8 bases; unmatched bases: 9. The CDR3 covers 17 residues. Germline-derived CDR1 and CDR2 are MGHRA and YSYEKL. The CDR3 loop reads CASSQDQTSGSFYEQFF. The CDR3 nucleotides read TGCGCCAGCAGCCAAGACCAAACTAGCGGGAGTTTCTATGAGCAGTTCTTC.

This chain uses TRBV5-1 with TRBJ1-3; TRBD1 might be the D (6 bases). Germline CDR1 SGHRS, CDR2 YFSETQ. The germline V and J ends were trimmed by 1 base and 2 bases, with 16 bases remaining between them. This CDR3 spans 17 amino acids. CDR3 residues: CASSLFQGQNAGNTIYF. In DNA form, the CDR3 reads TGCGCCAGCAGCTTGTTTCAGGGGCAGAACGCTGGAAACACCATATATTTT.

Note on this clone: The same CDR3 also results from other DNA sequences found in this sample. The chain carries TRBV5-1 and TRBJ2-2; TRBD2 might be the D (5 bases). Germline V lookup: CDR1 SGHRS, CDR2 YFSETQ. V shed 1 base and J shed 5 bases, with 6 bases lying between them. The length of the CDR3 is 13 residues. CDR3 sequence (DNA): TGCGCCAGCAGCTTGAGCGGAACCGGGGAGCTGTTTTTT. This sequence encodes CASSLSGTGELFF.

This clone appeared a single time. In DNA form, the CDR3 reads TGTGCCAGCATCGCTAGACAGGGGAGGACCACTGAAGCTTTCTTT. It is translated as CASIARQGRTTEAFF. V gene TRBV6-5 combines with J gene TRBJ1-1; TRBD1 matches at 8 bases. V was clipped by 7 bases and J by 4 bases; unmatched bases: 11. From germline, CDR1 is MNHEY and CDR2 SVGAGI. The length of the CDR3 is 15 residues.

In its sample, this clone was seen a few times. V is TRBV29-1 and J is TRBJ1-1; D ambiguous. The V end was cut by 1 base, the J end by 10 bases, with 10 bases between. Per the germline V gene, CDR1 is SQVTM and CDR2 is ANQGSEA. This CDR3 spans 11 amino acids. The CDR3 DNA is TGCAGCGTTGAAGTGGGCCAAGTAGCTTTCTTT. Residues: CSVEVGQVAFF.

Of note for this clone: This CDR3 is also generated by other DNA sequences in the sample. The J gene is TRBJ2-2, the V gene TRBV9; a possible D gene is TRBD2 (5 bases). The germline CDR1 and CDR2 sequences are SGDLS and YYNGEE. V lost 1 base and J 2 bases, leaving 6 bases between the germline ends. There are 14 residues in the CDR3. DNA for the CDR3: TGTGCCAGCAGCGTAAGCGGTAACACCGGGGAGCTGTTTTTT. As protein: CASSVSGNTGELFF.

With respect to this clone: Other nucleotide sequences in the sample specify the same CDR3. This chain's CDR3 is CASSLASRETQYF. CDR3 sequence (DNA): TGCGCCAGCAGCTTGGCCAGTAGAGAGACCCAGTACTTC. The chain employs TRBV5-1 and TRBJ2-5; no reliable D call. From germline, CDR1 is SGHRS and CDR2 YFSETQ. CDR3 length: 13 residues. Trimming removed 0 bases from V and 4 bases from J, with 7 bases in between.